One and the same sample provided the 26 T cell receptor beta chains below, sequenced in a study of T-cell reconstitution after alpha-beta-depleted transplantation in children. Unique molecular identifiers were used in preparing the TCRbeta library. TCRdb reprocessed the PCR reads via MiXCR and lists one record per CDR3 protein. The data contain around 800,000 distinct CDR3 sequences, around 17% of them singletons. The sequences come from PBMCs, mostly from graft donor cells, collected 360 days after TCRalphabeta/CD19-depleted stem cell transplant. All receptors come from a male patient younger than 18 who had a stem cell transplant for acute lymphoblastic leukemia, so the T cells may come from the graft donor.

This clonotype has only a few counts. The gene calls are TRBV20-1 and TRBJ2-2; D not certain. The CDR3 consists of 11 residues. Germline V gives CDR1 DFQATT, CDR2 SNEGSKA (reference sequence). This chain's CDR3 is CSYPRSGELFF. Written as DNA, the CDR3 is TGCAGCTACCCACGATCCGGGGAGCTGTTTTTT.

CDR3 DNA sequence: TGTGCCAGCTCACCAAAGGACGAGACCCAGTACTTC. Residues: CASSPKDETQYF. This chain links TRBV18 with TRBJ2-5, with unresolved D. Germline lookup yields CDR1 KGHSH and CDR2 LQKENI. The CDR3 length is 12 residues. Trimming took 2 bases from V and 5 from J, leaving 6 bases between them.

The sample holds a few counts of this clonotype. The genes are TRBV5-1 and TRBJ2-1; 7 positions match TRBD2. The CDR3 length is 16 residues. Unmatched junction bases numbered 11, after V lost 4 bases and J lost 4 bases. Germline CDR1 reads SGHRS; CDR2 reads YFSETQ. The CDR3 reads CASSPAWLAEYNEQFF. CDR3 nucleotide sequence: TGCGCCAGCAGCCCTGCGTGGCTAGCGGAATACAATGAGCAGTTCTTC. Variable domain in full (rest from reference TRBV5-1 and TRBJ2-1): KAGVTQTPRYLIKTRGQQVTLSCSPISGHRSVSWYQQTPGQGLQFLFEYFSETQRNKGNFPGRFSGRQFSNSRSEMNVSTLELGDSALYLCASSPAWLAEYNEQFFGPGTRLTVL.

This clonotype was found a few times. V and J are TRBV29-1 and TRBJ2-7; D is possibly TRBD2 (6 bases). The CDR3 sequence is 13 residues long. Trimming pared 5 bases from V and 4 bases from J, leaving 15 bases between. Germline CDR1 is SQVTM and CDR2 is ANQGSEA. The CDR3 bases are TGCAGCGTTACCGCCGGGGGTAAATACGAGCAGTACTTC. Translation: CSVTAGGKYEQYF.

The V gene is TRBV12-3 or TRBV12-4, the J gene TRBJ2-7; D is unresolved. CDR3 length: 11 residues. The germline V and J ends were trimmed by 4 bases and 7 bases, with 8 bases remaining between them. The CDR3: CASSSFREQYF. CDR3 nucleotide sequence: TGTGCCAGCAGTTCGTTTCGGGAGCAGTACTTC.

This clonotype has only a few counts. V and J are TRBV19 and TRBJ1-5; D ambiguous. V lost 5 bases and J 3 bases, leaving 11 bases between the germline ends. This CDR3 is built from 14 residues. Germline assignment: CDR1 LNHDA and CDR2 SQIVND (reference sequence). The CDR3 region has the DNA TGTGCCAGTAGTTCCCGACTTCCCAATCAGCCCCAGCATTTT. This encodes CASSSRLPNQPQHF.

This chain links TRBV7-8 with TRBJ1-5; 8 nucleotides align to TRBD1. Losses at the gene ends were 5 bases for V and 9 bases for J; bases not matched to a gene: 9. The CDR3 contains 14 residues. From germline, CDR1 is SGHVS and CDR2 FQNEAQ. DNA for the CDR3: TGTGCCAGCAGCCCCCCAGGGGGCCGTGGGCCCCAGCATTTT. It encodes CASSPPGGRGPQHF.

The genes are TRBV5-1 and TRBJ2-4; 10 bases are a match to TRBD2. The CDR3 extends over 18 amino acids. J was trimmed by 0 bases and V by 1 base; bases with no gene match: 7. The germline V gene has CDR1 SGHRS and CDR2 YFSETQ. CDR3 residues: CASSLFLAGGLAKNIQYF. The CDR3 DNA reads TGCGCCAGCAGCTTGTTCTTAGCGGGAGGCCTAGCCAAAAACATTCAGTACTTC.

This chain links TRBV27 with TRBJ1-5; the match to TRBD1 covers 8 bases. Germline CDR1 MNHEY, CDR2 SMNVEV (reference sequence). The CDR3 sequence is 14 residues long. With V trimmed by 6 bases and J by 2 bases, 3 bases remained unmatched. The CDR3 is CASRNRGGNQPQHF. The CDR3 region has the DNA TGTGCCAGCAGAAACAGGGGGGGCAATCAGCCCCAGCATTTT.

The chain uses TRBV7-3 and TRBJ2-7, with unresolved D. Trimming took 1 base from V and 8 from J, leaving 12 bases between them. Germline CDR1 SGHTA, CDR2 FQGTGA. The CDR3 is 13 amino acids. The CDR3: CASSLMRPVKQYF. Here the CDR3 DNA reads TGTGCCAGCAGCTTAATGCGACCGGTCAAGCAGTACTTC.

This clonotype appeared a few times. This sequence joins TRBV5-1 and TRBJ1-2, with D possibly TRBD1 on 5 matching bases. V was shortened by 3 bases and J by 4 bases, with 13 bases between the two germline ends. The CDR3 has 14 residues. Germline CDR1 and CDR2: SGHRS and YFSETQ. This CDR3 is CASSYGTGSYGYTF. CDR3 DNA: TGCGCCAGCAGCTACGGGACTGGTAGCTATGGCTACACCTTC.

In DNA form, the CDR3 reads TGTGCCAGCAGTGAACTCGGGACTAGCGGGAGTCGAGATACGCAGTATTTT. This codes for CASSELGTSGSRDTQYF. The chain couples TRBV25-1 to TRBJ2-3, with 14 bases that match TRBD2. The CDR3 runs to 17 residues. Germline V gives CDR1 MGHDK, CDR2 SYGVNS. The V gene end was trimmed by 2 bases and the J gene end by 5 bases; junction bases not matched to a gene: 6. The full variable domain, completed using reference TRBV25-1 and TRBJ2-3, is EADIYQTPRYLVIGTGKKITLECSQTMGHDKMYWYQQDPGMELHLIHYSYGVNSTEKGDLSSESTVSRIRTEHFPLTLESARPSHTSQYLCASSELGTSGSRDTQYFGPGTRLTVL.

This clonotype turned up a few times. The chain couples TRBV5-1 to TRBJ2-3, with 8 nucleotides matching TRBD2. Germline CDR1 SGHRS, CDR2 YFSETQ. With 0 bases clipped from V and 5 bases from J, the junction kept 11 bases outside the gene matches. CDR3 length: 17 residues. CDR3 sequence: CASSLGGLEGIGDTQYF. The CDR3 nucleotides read TGCGCCAGCAGCTTGGGGGGACTAGAGGGCATTGGAGATACGCAGTATTTT.

This clonotype has at least ten counts. V gene TRBV5-1 combines with J gene TRBJ2-5, with D hard to call. The CDR3 loop spans 15 amino acids. Trimming left V 1 base short and J 2 bases short, with 12 bases between. The germline CDR1 and CDR2 sequences are SGHRS and YFSETQ. CDR3 sequence reads: CASSLTNAQQETQYF. CDR3 in DNA: TGCGCCAGCAGCTTGACAAACGCCCAGCAAGAGACCCAGTACTTC.

J is TRBJ2-1 and V is TRBV5-1, with 12 bases matching TRBD2. The length of the CDR3 is 17 residues. CDR1 is SGHRS, CDR2 YFSETQ, per germline. J lost 1 base, V lost 4 bases, and 6 bases had no gene match. CDR3 nucleotides: TGCGCCAGCAGCGCCGGACTAGCGGGATCATCCTACAATGAGCAGTTCTTC. This gives the protein CASSAGLAGSSYNEQFF.

The chain recombines TRBV5-1 with TRBJ2-7; D gene uncertain. Per germline, CDR1 SGHRS and CDR2 YFSETQ. This CDR3 contains 14 residues. V lost 3 bases to trimming and J lost 7 bases, with 17 bases between them. The CDR3 DNA reads as TGCGCCAGCAGCTATTGGGAAACAACGGGTGAGCAGTACTTC. Encoded protein: CASSYWETTGEQYF.

This sequence joins TRBV7-6 and TRBJ2-7; D might be TRBD2 (6 bases). CDR3 length equals 16 residues. Per the germline V gene, CDR1 is SGHVS and CDR2 is FNYEAQ. The V end lost 0 bases, the J end lost 4 bases, and 16 bases lay between the germline ends. The DNA for the CDR3 is TGTGCCAGCAGCTTAGCTGGCGGGCTGGGAGGATACGAGCAGTACTTC. Amino acids: CASSLAGGLGGYEQYF. Looking up the rest from reference TRBV7-6 and TRBJ2-7 gives the full variable domain: GAGVSQSPRYKVTKRGQDVALRCDPISGHVSLYWYRQALGQGPEFLTYFNYEAQQDKSGLPNDRFSAERPEGSISTLTIQRTEQRDSAMYRCASSLAGGLGGYEQYFGPGTRLTVT.

This clonotype was recorded a few times. This rearrangement joins TRBV29-1 to TRBJ2-7; D is undetermined. V shed 4 bases and J shed 0 bases, with 13 bases lying between them. This CDR3 contains 14 residues. Germline V gene sequence: CDR1 SQVTM, CDR2 ANQGSEA. In nucleotides, the CDR3 is TGCAGCGTTGCGCAAAGACGGGCCTCCTACGAGCAGTACTTC. The encoded protein is CSVAQRRASYEQYF.

This clonotype appeared a few times. The chain uses TRBV10-2 and TRBJ2-4; D tentatively fits TRBD1 or TRBD2 (6 bases each). Germline loops: CDR1 WSHSY, CDR2 SAAADI. Deletions cut 6 bases from V and 8 bases from J, with 14 bases between. This CDR3 contains 13 residues. The CDR3 loop is CASSWGALDIQYF. The CDR3 coding sequence is TGCGCCAGCAGCTGGGGGGCTCTGGACATTCAGTACTTC.

The chain links TRBV24-1 to TRBJ2-3, with D perhaps TRBD2 (5 bases). Germline CDR1 reads KGHDR; CDR2 reads SFDVKD. The V gene lost 4 bases and the J gene lost 1 base, with 14 bases spanning the gap. The CDR3 sequence is 16 residues long. CDR3 residues: CATSELTLGGTDTQYF. As DNA, the CDR3 is TGTGCCACCAGTGAGTTGACTCTGGGAGGCACAGATACGCAGTATTTT.

This clonotype appeared once. The chain is built from TRBV5-1 and TRBJ2-1, with 9 nucleotides matching TRBD2. The CDR3 contains 18 residues. With 0 bases clipped from V and 6 bases from J, the junction kept 13 bases outside the gene matches. CDR1 and CDR2 (germline): SGHRS, YFSETQ. CDR3 sequence reads: CASSLGYLRAGGANEQFF. The DNA of the CDR3 is TGCGCCAGCAGCTTGGGCTATCTGAGAGCGGGAGGAGCCAATGAGCAGTTCTTC.

The V gene is TRBV20-1, the J gene TRBJ2-2, with TRBD2 matching 10 bases. Trimming removed 5 bases from V and 7 bases from J; junction bases left unmatched: 7. The CDR3 totals 14 residues. Germline loops: CDR1 DFQATT, CDR2 SNEGSKA (reference sequence). The CDR3: CSAPSGRAHGELFF. As DNA, the CDR3 is TGCAGTGCTCCGAGCGGGAGGGCTCACGGGGAGCTGTTTTTT.

The rearrangement uses TRBV12-3 or TRBV12-4 and TRBJ2-5; D tentatively fits TRBD1 or TRBD2 (5 bases each). Trimming pared 3 bases from V and 1 base from J, leaving 18 bases between. This CDR3 is 17 amino acids long. The CDR3 sequence: CASSLGTTLRPQETQYF. In DNA, the CDR3 is TGTGCCAGCAGTTTGGGGACGACTCTAAGGCCCCAAGAGACCCAGTACTTC.

The CDR3: CASSLPRGSYGYTF. For the CDR3, the DNA is TGTGCCAGCAGCTTGCCGCGGGGGAGCTATGGCTACACCTTC. This chain joins TRBV7-8 and TRBJ1-2; TRBD1 is a possible D gene (5 bases). Germline lookup yields CDR1 SGHVS and CDR2 FQNEAQ. V lost 3 bases and J lost 4, with 12 bases in between. The CDR3 spans 14 residues.

The V gene is TRBV5-1, the J gene TRBJ2-1; 10 nucleotides match TRBD2. V lost 0 bases, J lost 2 bases, and 5 bases stayed unmatched. This CDR3 has 17 amino acids. The germline CDR1 and CDR2 sequences are SGHRS and YFSETQ. The CDR3 coding sequence is TGCGCCAGCAGCTTGGAACCTAGCGGGGGAGCCTACAATGAGCAGTTCTTC. Translation gives CASSLEPSGGAYNEQFF. Using reference TRBV5-1 and TRBJ2-1 for the parts outside the CDR3, the full variable domain is KAGVTQTPRYLIKTRGQQVTLSCSPISGHRSVSWYQQTPGQGLQFLFEYFSETQRNKGNFPGRFSGRQFSNSRSEMNVSTLELGDSALYLCASSLEPSGGAYNEQFFGPGTRLTVL.

This clonotype was detected ten times or more. The rearrangement joins TRBV5-1 to TRBJ2-1, with TRBD1 as a possible D gene (5 bases). CDR3 length equals 15 residues. V lost 2 bases and J 0 bases, leaving 9 bases between the germline ends. The V gene's germline CDR1 is SGHRS and CDR2 YFSETQ. The CDR3 DNA reads as TGCGCCAGCAGCTTAACTGACAGCTCCTACAATGAGCAGTTCTTC. Translation gives CASSLTDSSYNEQFF.